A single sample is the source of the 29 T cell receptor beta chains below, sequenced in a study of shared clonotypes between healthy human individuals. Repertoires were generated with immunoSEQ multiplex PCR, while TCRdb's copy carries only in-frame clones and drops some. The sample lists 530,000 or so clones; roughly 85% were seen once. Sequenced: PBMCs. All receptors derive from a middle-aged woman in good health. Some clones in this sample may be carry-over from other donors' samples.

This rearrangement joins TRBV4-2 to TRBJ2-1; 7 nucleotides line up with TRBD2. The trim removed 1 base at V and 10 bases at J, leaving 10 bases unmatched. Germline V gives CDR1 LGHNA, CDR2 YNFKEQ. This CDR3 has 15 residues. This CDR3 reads CASSQVWGRAQEQFF. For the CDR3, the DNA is TGTGCCAGCAGCCAAGTTTGGGGGAGGGCCCAGGAGCAGTTCTTC.

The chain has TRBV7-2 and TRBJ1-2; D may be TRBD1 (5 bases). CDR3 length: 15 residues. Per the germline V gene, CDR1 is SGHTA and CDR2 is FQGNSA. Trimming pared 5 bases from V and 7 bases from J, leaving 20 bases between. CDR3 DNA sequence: TGTGCCAGCAGCCCCTGGGACGGGAACATGGGTGGCTACACCTTC. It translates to CASSPWDGNMGGYTF.

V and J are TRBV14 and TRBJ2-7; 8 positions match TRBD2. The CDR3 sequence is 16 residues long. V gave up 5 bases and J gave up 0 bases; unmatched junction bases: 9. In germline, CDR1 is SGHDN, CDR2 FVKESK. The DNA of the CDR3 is TGTGCCAGCAGCAAACTCGGACTAGCCAACTCCTACGAGCAGTACTTC. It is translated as CASSKLGLANSYEQYF. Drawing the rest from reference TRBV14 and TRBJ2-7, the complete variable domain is EAGVTQFPSHSVIEKGQTVTLRCDPISGHDNLYWYRRVMGKEIKFLLHFVKESKQDESGMPNNRFLAERTGGTYSTLKVQPAELEDSGVYFCASSKLGLANSYEQYFGPGTRLTVT.

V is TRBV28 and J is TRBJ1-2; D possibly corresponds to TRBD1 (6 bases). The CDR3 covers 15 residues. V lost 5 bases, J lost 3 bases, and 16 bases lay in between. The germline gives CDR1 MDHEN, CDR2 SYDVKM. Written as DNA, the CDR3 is TGTGCCAGCAGTACTATCTGGGGGCGGGACTATGGCTACACCTTC. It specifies CASSTIWGRDYGYTF.

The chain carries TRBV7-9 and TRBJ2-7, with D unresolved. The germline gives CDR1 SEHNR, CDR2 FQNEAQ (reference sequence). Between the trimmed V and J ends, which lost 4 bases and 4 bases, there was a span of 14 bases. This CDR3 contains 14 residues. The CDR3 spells CASSSFWAPYEQYF. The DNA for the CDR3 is TGTGCCAGCAGCTCCTTCTGGGCGCCGTACGAGCAGTACTTC.

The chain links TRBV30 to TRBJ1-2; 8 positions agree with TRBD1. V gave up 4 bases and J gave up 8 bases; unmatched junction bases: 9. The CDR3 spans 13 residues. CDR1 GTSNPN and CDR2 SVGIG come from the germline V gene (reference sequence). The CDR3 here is CAWTQQGAKGYTF. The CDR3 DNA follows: TGTGCCTGGACCCAGCAGGGGGCAAAAGGCTACACCTTC. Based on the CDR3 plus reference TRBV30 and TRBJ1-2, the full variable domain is SQTIHQWPATLVQPVGSPLSLECTVEGTSNPNLYWYRQAAGRGLQLLFYSVGIGQISSEVPQNLSASRPQDRQFILSSKKLLLSDSGFYLCAWTQQGAKGYTFGSGTRLTVV.

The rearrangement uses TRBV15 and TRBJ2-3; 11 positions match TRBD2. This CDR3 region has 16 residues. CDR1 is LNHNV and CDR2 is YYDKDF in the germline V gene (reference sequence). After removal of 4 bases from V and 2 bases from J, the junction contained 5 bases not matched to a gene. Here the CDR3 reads CATSTRLAGLTDTQYF. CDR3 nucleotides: TGTGCCACCAGCACACGACTAGCGGGACTCACAGATACGCAGTATTTT.

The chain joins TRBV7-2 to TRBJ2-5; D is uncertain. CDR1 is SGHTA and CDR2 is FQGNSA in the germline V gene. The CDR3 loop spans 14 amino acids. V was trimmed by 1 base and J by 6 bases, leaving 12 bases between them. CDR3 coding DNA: TGTGCCAGCAGCTTAGTTGGATGGGGAAAGACCCAGTACTTC. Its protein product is CASSLVGWGKTQYF.

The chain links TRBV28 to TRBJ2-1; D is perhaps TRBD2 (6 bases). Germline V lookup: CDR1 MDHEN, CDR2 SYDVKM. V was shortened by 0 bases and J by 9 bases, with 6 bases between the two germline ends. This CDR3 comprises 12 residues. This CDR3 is CASSLWGGEQFF. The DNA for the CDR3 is TGTGCCAGCAGTTTATGGGGGGGTGAGCAGTTCTTC.

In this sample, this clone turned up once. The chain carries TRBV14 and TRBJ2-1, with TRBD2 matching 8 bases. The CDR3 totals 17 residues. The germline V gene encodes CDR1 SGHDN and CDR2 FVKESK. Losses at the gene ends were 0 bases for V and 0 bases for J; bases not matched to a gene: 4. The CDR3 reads CASSQDAGGGSYNEQFF. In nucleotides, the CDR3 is TGTGCCAGCAGCCAAGATGCCGGGGGGGGCTCCTACAATGAGCAGTTCTTC.

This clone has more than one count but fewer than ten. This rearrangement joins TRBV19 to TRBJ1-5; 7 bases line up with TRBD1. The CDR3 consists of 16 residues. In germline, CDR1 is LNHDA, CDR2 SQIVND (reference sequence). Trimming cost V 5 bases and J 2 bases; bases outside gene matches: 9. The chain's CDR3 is CASSLTDRDGNQPQHF. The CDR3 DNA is TGTGCCAGTAGTTTAACCGACAGGGATGGCAATCAGCCCCAGCATTTT.

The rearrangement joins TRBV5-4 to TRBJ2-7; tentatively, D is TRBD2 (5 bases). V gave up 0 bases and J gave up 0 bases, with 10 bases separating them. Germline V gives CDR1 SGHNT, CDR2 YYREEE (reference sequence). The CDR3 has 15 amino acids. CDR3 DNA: TGTGCCAGCAGCTTGGGGAGCGGCCCCTCCTACGAGCAGTACTTC. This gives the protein CASSLGSGPSYEQYF.

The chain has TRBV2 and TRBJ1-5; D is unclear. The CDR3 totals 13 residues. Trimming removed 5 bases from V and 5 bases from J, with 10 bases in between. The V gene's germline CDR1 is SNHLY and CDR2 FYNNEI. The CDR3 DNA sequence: TGTGCCAGCAGTCCTCCTGGATATCAGCCCCAGCATTTT. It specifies CASSPPGYQPQHF.

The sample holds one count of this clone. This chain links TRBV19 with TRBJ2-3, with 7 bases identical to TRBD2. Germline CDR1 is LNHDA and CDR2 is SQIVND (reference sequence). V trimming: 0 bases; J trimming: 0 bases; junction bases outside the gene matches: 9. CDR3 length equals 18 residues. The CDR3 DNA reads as TGTGCCAGTAGTATAGAACACGCGGGACTAACTAGCACAGATACGCAGTATTTT. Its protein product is CASSIEHAGLTSTDTQYF.

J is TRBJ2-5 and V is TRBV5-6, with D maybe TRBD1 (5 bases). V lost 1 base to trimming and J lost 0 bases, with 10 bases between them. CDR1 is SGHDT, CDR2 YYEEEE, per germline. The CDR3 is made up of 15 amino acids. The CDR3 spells CASSLWQGNQETQYF. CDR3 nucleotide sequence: TGTGCCAGCAGCTTGTGGCAGGGTAACCAAGAGACCCAGTACTTC.

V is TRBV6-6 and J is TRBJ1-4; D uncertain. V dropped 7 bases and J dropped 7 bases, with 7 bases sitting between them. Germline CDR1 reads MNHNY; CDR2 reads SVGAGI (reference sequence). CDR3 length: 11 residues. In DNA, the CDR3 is TGTGCCAGCAAATTCGGTGAAAAACTGTTTTTT. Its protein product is CASKFGEKLFF.

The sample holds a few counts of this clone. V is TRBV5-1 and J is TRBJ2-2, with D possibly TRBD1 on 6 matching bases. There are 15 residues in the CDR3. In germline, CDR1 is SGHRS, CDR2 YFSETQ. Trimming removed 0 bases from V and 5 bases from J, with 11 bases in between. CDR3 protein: CASSLVSGVTGELFF. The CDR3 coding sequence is TGCGCCAGCAGCTTGGTGTCAGGGGTAACCGGGGAGCTGTTTTTT. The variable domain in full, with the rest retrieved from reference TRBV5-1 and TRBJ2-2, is KAGVTQTPRYLIKTRGQQVTLSCSPISGHRSVSWYQQTPGQGLQFLFEYFSETQRNKGNFPGRFSGRQFSNSRSEMNVSTLELGDSALYLCASSLVSGVTGELFFGEGSRLTVL.

CDR3 region: CASSEQGTGANEQYF. The CDR3 DNA reads TGCGCCAGCAGTGAGCAGGGTACAGGGGCGAACGAGCAGTACTTC. J is TRBJ2-7 and V is TRBV10-1; 7 bases are a match to TRBD1. J gave up 5 bases and V 2 bases, and 9 bases lay outside the gene matches. Germline-derived CDR1 and CDR2 are WNHNN and SYGVQD (reference sequence). This CDR3 contains 15 residues.

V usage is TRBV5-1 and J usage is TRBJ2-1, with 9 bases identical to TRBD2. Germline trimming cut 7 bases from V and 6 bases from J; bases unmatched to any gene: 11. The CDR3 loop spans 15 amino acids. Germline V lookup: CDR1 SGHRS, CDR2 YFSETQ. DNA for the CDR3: TGCGCCAGCGACGAAGGGAGCGGGAGGATCAATGAGCAGTTCTTC. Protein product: CASDEGSGRINEQFF.

The CDR3 protein is CASSPRENTEAFF. The CDR3 DNA reads TGTGCCAGCAGCCCCCGGGAGAACACTGAAGCTTTCTTT. The gene calls are TRBV5-6 and TRBJ1-1; D unresolved. The CDR3 is 13 residues long. Trimming cost V 4 bases and J 1 base, with 8 bases left between them. Germline assignment: CDR1 SGHDT and CDR2 YYEEEE.

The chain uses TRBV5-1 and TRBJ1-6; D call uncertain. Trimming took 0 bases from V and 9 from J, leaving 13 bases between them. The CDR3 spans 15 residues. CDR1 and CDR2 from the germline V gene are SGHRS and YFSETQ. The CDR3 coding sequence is TGCGCCAGCAGCTTGGCCATGGCAGAGGTTTCACCCCTCCACTTT. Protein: CASSLAMAEVSPLHF.

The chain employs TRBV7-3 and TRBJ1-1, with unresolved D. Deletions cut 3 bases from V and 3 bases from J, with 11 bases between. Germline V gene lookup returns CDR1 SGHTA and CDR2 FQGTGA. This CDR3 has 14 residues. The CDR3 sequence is CASSLFQGDTEAFF. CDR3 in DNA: TGTGCCAGCAGCTTGTTCCAAGGAGACACTGAAGCTTTCTTT. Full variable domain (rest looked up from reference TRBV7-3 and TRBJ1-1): GAGVSQTPSNKVTEKGKYVELRCDPISGHTALYWYRQSLGQGPEFLIYFQGTGAADDSGLPNDRFFAVRPEGSVSTLKIQRTERGDSAVYLCASSLFQGDTEAFFGQGTRLTVV.

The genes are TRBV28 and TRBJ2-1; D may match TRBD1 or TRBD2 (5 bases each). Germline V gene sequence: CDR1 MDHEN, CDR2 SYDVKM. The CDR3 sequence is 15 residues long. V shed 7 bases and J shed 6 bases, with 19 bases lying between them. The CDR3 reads CASTSGTPTGNEQFF. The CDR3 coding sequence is TGTGCCAGCACCTCCGGGACCCCGACCGGCAATGAGCAGTTCTTC.

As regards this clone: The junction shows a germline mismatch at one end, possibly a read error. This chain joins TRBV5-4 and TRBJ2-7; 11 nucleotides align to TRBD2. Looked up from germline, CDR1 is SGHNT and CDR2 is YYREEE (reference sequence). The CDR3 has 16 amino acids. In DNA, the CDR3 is TGCGCCAGCAGCCAAGAAAGACTAGCGGGATCCTACGAGCAGTACTTC. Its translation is CASSQERLAGSYEQYF.

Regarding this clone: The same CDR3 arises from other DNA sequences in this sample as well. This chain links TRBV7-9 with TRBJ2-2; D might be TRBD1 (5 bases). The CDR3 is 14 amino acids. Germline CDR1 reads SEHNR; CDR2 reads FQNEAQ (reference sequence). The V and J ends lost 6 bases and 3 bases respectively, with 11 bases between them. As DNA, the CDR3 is TGTGCCAGCAGTCCCAGGGCTTACACCGGGGAGCTGTTTTTT. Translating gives CASSPRAYTGELFF.

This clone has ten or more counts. CDR3 coding DNA: TGTGCCAGCAGCCGTGGACAGGGCACAGATACGCAGTATTTT. Amino acids: CASSRGQGTDTQYF. V gene TRBV7-3 combines with J gene TRBJ2-3, with 7 bases fitting TRBD1. J lost 1 base, V lost 5 bases, and 3 bases had no gene match. CDR3 length: 14 residues. Germline lookup yields CDR1 SGHTA and CDR2 FQGTGA.

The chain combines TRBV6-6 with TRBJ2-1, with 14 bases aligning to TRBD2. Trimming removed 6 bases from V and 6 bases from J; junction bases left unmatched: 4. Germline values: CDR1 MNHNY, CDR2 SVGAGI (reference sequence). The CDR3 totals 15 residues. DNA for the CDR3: TGTGCCAGCAGCAGGACTAGCGGGAGGATCAATGAGCAGTTCTTC. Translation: CASSRTSGRINEQFF.

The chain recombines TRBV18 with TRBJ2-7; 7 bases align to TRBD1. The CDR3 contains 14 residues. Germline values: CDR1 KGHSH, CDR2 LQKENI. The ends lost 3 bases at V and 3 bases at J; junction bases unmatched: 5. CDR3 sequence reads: CASSPQDRDYEQYF. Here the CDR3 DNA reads TGTGCCAGCTCACCCCAAGACAGGGACTACGAGCAGTACTTC.

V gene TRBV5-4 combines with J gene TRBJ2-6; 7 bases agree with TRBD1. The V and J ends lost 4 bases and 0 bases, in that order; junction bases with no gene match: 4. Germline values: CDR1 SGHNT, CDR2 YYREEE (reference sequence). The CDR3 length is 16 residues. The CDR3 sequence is CASSPGTASGANVLTF. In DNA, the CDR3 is TGTGCCAGCAGCCCTGGGACAGCCTCTGGGGCCAACGTCCTGACTTTC.